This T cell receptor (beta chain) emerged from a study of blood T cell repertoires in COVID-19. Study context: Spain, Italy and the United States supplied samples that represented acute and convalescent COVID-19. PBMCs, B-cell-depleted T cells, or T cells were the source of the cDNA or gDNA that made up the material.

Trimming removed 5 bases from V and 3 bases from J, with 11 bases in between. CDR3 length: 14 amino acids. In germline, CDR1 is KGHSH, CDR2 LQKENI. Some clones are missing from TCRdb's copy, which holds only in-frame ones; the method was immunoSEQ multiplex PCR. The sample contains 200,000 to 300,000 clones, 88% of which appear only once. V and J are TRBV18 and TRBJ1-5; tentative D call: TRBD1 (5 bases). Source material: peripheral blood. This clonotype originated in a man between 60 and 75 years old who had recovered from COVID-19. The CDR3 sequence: CASSTSRDNQPQHF. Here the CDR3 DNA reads TGTGCCAGCTCAACCAGCAGGGACAATCAGCCCCAGCATTTT.